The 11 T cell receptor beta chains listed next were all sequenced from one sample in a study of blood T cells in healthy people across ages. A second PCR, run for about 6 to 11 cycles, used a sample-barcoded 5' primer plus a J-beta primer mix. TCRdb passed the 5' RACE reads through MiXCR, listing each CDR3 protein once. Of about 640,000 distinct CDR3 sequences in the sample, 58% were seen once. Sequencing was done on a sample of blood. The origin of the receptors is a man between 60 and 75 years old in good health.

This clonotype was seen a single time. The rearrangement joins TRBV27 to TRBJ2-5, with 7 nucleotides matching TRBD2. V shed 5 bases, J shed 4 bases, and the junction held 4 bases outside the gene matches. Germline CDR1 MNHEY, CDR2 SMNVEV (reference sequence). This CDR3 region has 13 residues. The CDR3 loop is CASSTGTIETQYF. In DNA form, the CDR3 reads TGTGCCAGCAGTACGGGGACTATAGAGACCCAGTACTTC.

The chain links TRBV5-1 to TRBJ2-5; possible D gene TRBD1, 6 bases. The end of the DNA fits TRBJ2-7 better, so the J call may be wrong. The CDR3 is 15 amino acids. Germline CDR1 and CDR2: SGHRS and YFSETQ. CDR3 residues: CASSPDSRQVYEQYF. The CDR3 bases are TGCGCCAGCAGCCCGGACAGTCGACAAGTCTACGAGCAGTACTTC.

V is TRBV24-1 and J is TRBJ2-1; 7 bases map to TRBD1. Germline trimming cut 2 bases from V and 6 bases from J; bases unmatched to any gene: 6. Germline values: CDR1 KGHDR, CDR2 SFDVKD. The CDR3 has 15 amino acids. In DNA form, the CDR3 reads TGTGCCACCAGTGATTCGCAGGGGGTTCTCAATGAGCAGTTCTTC. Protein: CATSDSQGVLNEQFF.

The DNA of the CDR3 is TGTGCCAGCAGCCAAGGACTCGTTGCGGGGGCGTACAATGAGCAGTTCTTC. As protein: CASSQGLVAGAYNEQFF. This chain uses TRBV3-1 with TRBJ2-1; weak D call: TRBD2 (7 bases). Trimming shortened V by 1 base and J by 4 bases, and 17 bases separated the two germline ends. Germline-derived CDR1 and CDR2 are LGHDT and YNNKEL (reference sequence). This CDR3 has 17 amino acids.

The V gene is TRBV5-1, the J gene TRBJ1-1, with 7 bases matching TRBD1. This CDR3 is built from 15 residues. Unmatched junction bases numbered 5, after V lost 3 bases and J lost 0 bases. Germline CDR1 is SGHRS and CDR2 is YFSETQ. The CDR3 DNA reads TGCGCCAGCAGCTCCTACAGGGGCCTGAACACTGAAGCTTTCTTT. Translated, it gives CASSSYRGLNTEAFF.

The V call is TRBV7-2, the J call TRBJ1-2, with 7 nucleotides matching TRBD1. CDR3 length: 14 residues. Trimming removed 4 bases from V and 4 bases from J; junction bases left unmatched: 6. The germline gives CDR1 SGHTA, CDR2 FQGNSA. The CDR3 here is CASSSYGDSYGYTF. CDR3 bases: TGTGCCAGCAGCTCCTACGGGGACAGCTATGGCTACACCTTC.

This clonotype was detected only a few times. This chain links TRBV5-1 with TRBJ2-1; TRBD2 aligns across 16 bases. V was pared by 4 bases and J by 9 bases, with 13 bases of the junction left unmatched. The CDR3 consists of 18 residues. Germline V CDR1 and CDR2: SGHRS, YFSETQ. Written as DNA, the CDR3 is TGCGCCAGCAGCCCAGGGACTAGCGGGGGGGCCGGTCTAGGTGAGCAGTTCTTC. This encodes CASSPGTSGGAGLGEQFF.

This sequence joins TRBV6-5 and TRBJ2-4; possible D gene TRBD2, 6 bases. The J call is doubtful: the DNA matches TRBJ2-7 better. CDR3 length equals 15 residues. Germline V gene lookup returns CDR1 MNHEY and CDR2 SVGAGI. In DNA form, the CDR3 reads TGTGCCAGCAGTTACGGGGCAGGACTAAGCTACGAGCAGTACTTC. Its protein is CASSYGAGLSYEQYF.

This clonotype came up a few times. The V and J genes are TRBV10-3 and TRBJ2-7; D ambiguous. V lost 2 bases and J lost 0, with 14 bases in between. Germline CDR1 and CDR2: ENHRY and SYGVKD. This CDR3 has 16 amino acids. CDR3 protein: CAISEPPEGSSYEQYF. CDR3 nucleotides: TGTGCCATCAGTGAGCCCCCCGAAGGCAGCTCCTACGAGCAGTACTTC.

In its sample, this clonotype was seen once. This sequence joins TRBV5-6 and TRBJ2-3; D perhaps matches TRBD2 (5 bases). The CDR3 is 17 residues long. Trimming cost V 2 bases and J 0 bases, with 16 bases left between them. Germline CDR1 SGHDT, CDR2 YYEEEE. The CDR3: CASSFQWRLASTDTQYF. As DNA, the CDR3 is TGTGCCAGCAGCTTCCAATGGCGGCTAGCTAGCACAGATACGCAGTATTTT.

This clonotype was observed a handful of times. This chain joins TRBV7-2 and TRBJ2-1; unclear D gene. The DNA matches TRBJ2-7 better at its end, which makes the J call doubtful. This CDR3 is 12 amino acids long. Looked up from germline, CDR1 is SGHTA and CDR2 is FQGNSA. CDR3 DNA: TGTGCCAGCAGTCTCTCCTACAATGAGCAGTACTTC. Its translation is CASSLSYNEQYF.